These T cell receptor beta chains were read from a single sample in a study of T cell repertoires in cytomegalovirus infection. TCRdb analysed the reads with MiXCR anew, one entry per CDR3 protein. The sample yields roughly 600,000 distinct CDR3 sequences, 20% to 25% seen once. The sequenced sample consisted of CD8+ T cells from PBMCs. Receptors were obtained from a human donor in good health (CMV status not recorded). Some clones in this sample may be carry-over from other donors' samples. Each CDR3 is given with its conserved first and last residue. D genes are given only for firm matches. Clone sizes are given selectively: once, few, many, or a class where the clone is expanded.

j_call v_call d_call clone_size cdr3_aa cdr3_nt
TRBJ2-3 TRBV12-3/TRBV12-4 . . CASTPSAGGDTQYF TGTGCCAGCACCCCCTCGGCCGGTGGGGATACGCAGTATTTT
TRBJ2-1 TRBV27 . few CASSWGPGGEQFF TGTGCCAGCAGTTGGGGACCCGGCGGTGAGCAGTTCTTC
TRBJ2-1 TRBV28 . many CASGSGWRSYNEQFF TGTGCCAGCGGGTCCGGGTGGCGATCCTACAATGAGCAGTTCTTC
TRBJ2-1 TRBV4-1 . many CASSHFPGSDNEQFF TGCGCCAGCAGCCACTTTCCGGGATCCGACAATGAGCAGTTCTTC
TRBJ2-1 TRBV11-3 . . CASSLDWTVSYNEQFF TGTGCCAGCAGCTTAGATTGGACGGTCTCCTACAATGAGCAGTTCTTC
TRBJ1-2 TRBV29-1 TRBD1 many CSVEAGGYGYTF TGCAGCGTTGAGGCAGGGGGTTATGGCTACACCTTC
TRBJ2-7 TRBV12-3/TRBV12-4 TRBD2 many CASSTGTIREQYF TGTGCCAGCAGTACCGGGACTATTCGGGAGCAGTACTTC
TRBJ2-3 TRBV6-1 TRBD2 few CASSSGTSPTDTQYF TGTGCCAGCAGTTCCGGGACTAGCCCGACAGATACGCAGTATTTT
TRBJ2-1 TRBV5-5 TRBD2 . CASSLRLAGISYNEQFF TGTGCCAGCAGCCTCCGGTTAGCGGGGATCTCCTACAATGAGCAGTTCTTC
TRBJ1-4 TRBV7-6 . many CASSLTRATNEKLFF TGTGCCAGCAGCTTAACTAGGGCAACTAATGAAAAACTGTTTTTT
TRBJ2-7 TRBV11-2 . . CASSFSTSYEQYF TGTGCCAGCAGCTTTTCTACCTCCTACGAGCAGTACTTC
TRBJ2-1 TRBV7-6 TRBD2 . CASSSSASGGYNEQFF TGTGCCAGCAGCTCCTCTGCTAGCGGGGGGTACAATGAGCAGTTCTTC
TRBJ1-1 TRBV20-1 . few CSAREAGATEAFF TGCAGTGCTAGAGAAGCAGGGGCCACTGAAGCTTTCTTT
TRBJ2-1 TRBV10-3 TRBD2 . CATLAGGSLNEQFF TGTGCCACGCTAGCGGGGGGCTCCCTCAATGAGCAGTTCTTC
TRBJ1-1 TRBV20-1 . . CSARDNGGRRTEAFF TGCAGTGCTAGAGATAATGGGGGAAGGAGGACTGAAGCTTTCTTT
TRBJ1-1 TRBV7-3 . many CASSSSGPGDKGTEAFF TGTGCCAGCAGTTCGTCGGGGCCGGGGGACAAGGGCACTGAAGCTTTCTTT
TRBJ2-3 TRBV25-1 . few CASRLGASTDTQYF TGTGCCAGCAGGTTAGGGGCAAGCACAGATACGCAGTATTTT
TRBJ2-1 TRBV7-2 TRBD2 many CASSLGSSGGESEQFF TGTGCCAGCAGCTTAGGAAGTAGCGGGGGGGAGAGTGAGCAGTTCTTC